This TCR beta chain was recovered during a study of CD8+CD57+ T cells in acquired aplastic anemia. Study summary: Average DNA yield from sorted CD4+ and CD8+ cells was 3.2 ug.

The template used for profiling TCR beta VDJ and CDR3 was genomic DNA. Each CDR3 protein is one row after TCRdb ran MiXCR on the reads. The repertoire has 130,000 or so distinct CDR3 sequences, almost 40% of them found once; the top ten carry around 2.7%. The germline V gene has CDR1 MGHRA and CDR2 YSYEKL. The CDR3 is 18 residues long. The germline V and J ends were trimmed by 0 bases and 6 bases, with 23 bases remaining between them. There are many counts of this clonotype. Patients selected for sequencing had displayed CD8+CD57+ cell expansion by flow cytometry. Patients uniformly had severe acquired aplastic anemia.

This sequence originates from a human donor with aplastic anemia. This chain joins TRBV4-1 and TRBJ1-2, with D possibly being TRBD1 (6 bases). The specimen sequenced was sorted CD4+, CD8+, or CD8+CD57+ T cells (not recorded which) from PBMCs. CDR3 nucleotide sequence: TGCGCCAGCAGCCAAGACCTCGCAGGGGTAGGGGGGGTAGATGGCTACACCTTC. Protein product: CASSQDLAGVGGVDGYTF.